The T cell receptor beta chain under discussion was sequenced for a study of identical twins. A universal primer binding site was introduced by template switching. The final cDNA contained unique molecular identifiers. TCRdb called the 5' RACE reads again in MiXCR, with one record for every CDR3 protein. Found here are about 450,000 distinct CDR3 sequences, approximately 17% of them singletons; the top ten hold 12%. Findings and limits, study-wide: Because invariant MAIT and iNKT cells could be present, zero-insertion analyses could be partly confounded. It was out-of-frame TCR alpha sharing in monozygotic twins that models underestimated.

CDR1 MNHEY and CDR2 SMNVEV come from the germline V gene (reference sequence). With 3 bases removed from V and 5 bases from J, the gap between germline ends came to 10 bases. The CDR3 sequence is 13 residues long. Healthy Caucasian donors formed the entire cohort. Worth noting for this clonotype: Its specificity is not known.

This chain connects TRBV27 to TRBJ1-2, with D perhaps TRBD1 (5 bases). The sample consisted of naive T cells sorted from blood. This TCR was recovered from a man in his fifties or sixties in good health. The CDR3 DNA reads TGTGCCAGCAGTTTTGGGGCGAGGTATGGCTACACCTTC. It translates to CASSFGARYGYTF.